The 21 T cell receptor beta chains below were found in one sample sequenced in a study of control samples from healthy donors and cancer patients. Profiled with immunoSEQ multiplex PCR; TCRdb holds only in-frame clones, not every one. The table lists tens of thousands of clones, about 90% of them singletons. Material: blood. These receptors all stem from a woman in her forties or fifties in good health.

The chain links TRBV19 to TRBJ2-1, with D possibly being TRBD1 or TRBD2 (5 bases each). V lost 6 bases, J lost 5 bases, and 14 bases lay in between. The CDR3 consists of 14 residues. From germline, CDR1 is LNHDA and CDR2 SQIVND (reference sequence). The CDR3 DNA reads as TGTGCCAGTAGCCCCCGTAGGGGAGACAATGAGCAGTTCTTC. This sequence encodes CASSPRRGDNEQFF.

The chain has TRBV18 and TRBJ1-1; no firm D call. V was trimmed by 5 bases and J by 1 base, leaving 17 bases between them. From germline, CDR1 is KGHSH and CDR2 LQKENI. The CDR3 loop spans 16 amino acids. The CDR3 loop is CASSTSARGGNTEAFF. The CDR3 bases are TGTGCCAGCTCAACGTCAGCACGGGGAGGGAACACTGAAGCTTTCTTT.

The rearrangement joins TRBV7-9 to TRBJ1-1; D remains ambiguous. Germline V lookup: CDR1 SEHNR, CDR2 FQNEAQ (reference sequence). Trimming removed 5 bases from V and 0 bases from J, with 13 bases in between. This CDR3 is built from 15 residues. Written as DNA, the CDR3 is TGTGCCAGCAGCGCTAGCAGCCAGCTGAACACTGAAGCTTTCTTT. This encodes CASSASSQLNTEAFF.

The chain links TRBV4-1 to TRBJ1-1; D gene uncertain. The ends were cut back, 3 bases at V and 1 base at J, with 18 bases in the middle. In germline, CDR1 is MGHRA, CDR2 YSYEKL. The CDR3 covers 17 residues. The CDR3: CASSQLIGVVKNTEAFF. CDR3 in DNA: TGCGCCAGCAGCCAGTTAATCGGGGTGGTGAAGAACACTGAAGCTTTCTTT.

The chain couples TRBV2 to TRBJ2-3, with 13 bases matching TRBD2. CDR1 SNHLY and CDR2 FYNNEI come from the germline V gene. This CDR3 region has 17 residues. V lost 4 bases, J lost 3 bases, and 7 bases stayed unmatched. The CDR3 DNA reads TGTGCCAGCAGTGGGGGGACTAGCGGGAAGGTGACAGATACGCAGTATTTT. Translating it yields CASSGGTSGKVTDTQYF.

The chain recombines TRBV2 with TRBJ2-7; unclear D gene. This CDR3 contains 14 residues. Trimming left V 2 bases short and J 1 base short, with 9 bases between. The germline V gene encodes CDR1 SNHLY and CDR2 FYNNEI. In DNA, the CDR3 is TGTGCCAGCAGTGAATTTTGGGGTTCCTACGAGCAGTACTTC. It specifies CASSEFWGSYEQYF.

CDR3 sequence reads: CASWREGSKNIQYF. CDR3 sequence (DNA): TGTGCCAGCTGGCGGGAGGGCTCCAAAAACATTCAGTACTTC. The chain joins TRBV6-6 to TRBJ2-4, with 9 bases aligning to TRBD2. Germline V lookup: CDR1 MNHNY, CDR2 SVGAGI (reference sequence). The CDR3 spans 14 residues. V was clipped by 8 bases and J by 2 bases; unmatched bases: 4.

The V gene is TRBV28, the J gene TRBJ2-2; 9 bases are a match to TRBD2. The CDR3 runs to 14 residues. Trimming at V came to 6 bases and at J to 6 bases, leaving 5 bases not matched to a gene. Germline V gene lookup returns CDR1 MDHEN and CDR2 SYDVKM. This chain's CDR3 is CASRVSGSAGELFF. CDR3 bases: TGTGCCAGCAGGGTTAGCGGGAGCGCCGGGGAGCTGTTTTTT.

J is TRBJ2-7 and V is TRBV7-8; D is undetermined. CDR3 length equals 14 residues. Germline CDR1 SGHVS, CDR2 FQNEAQ. Between the trimmed V and J ends, which lost 0 bases and 6 bases, there was a span of 12 bases. The CDR3 spells CASSLASSVAEQYF. The CDR3 DNA reads TGTGCCAGCAGCTTAGCGAGTAGTGTTGCCGAGCAGTACTTC.

The chain uses TRBV5-1 and TRBJ2-5; 8 bases fit TRBD2. Trimming cost V 0 bases and J 5 bases; bases outside gene matches: 6. This CDR3 contains 15 residues. Germline values: CDR1 SGHRS, CDR2 YFSETQ. CDR3 loop: CASSLVAGPMETQYF. DNA for the CDR3: TGCGCCAGCAGCTTGGTAGCGGGGCCCATGGAGACCCAGTACTTC.

The chain has TRBV28 and TRBJ1-2; D unclear. The CDR3 has 11 amino acids. In germline, CDR1 is MDHEN, CDR2 SYDVKM. Trimming took off 7 bases at V and 2 bases at J, with 5 bases between the two ends. The CDR3 region has the DNA TGTGCCAGCACTTTCAACTATGGCTACACCTTC. Protein: CASTFNYGYTF.

The chain employs TRBV9 and TRBJ2-3; 12 nucleotides agree with TRBD2. CDR3 length: 15 amino acids. CDR1 and CDR2 (germline): SGDLS, YYNGEE. V shed 2 bases, J shed 6 bases, and the junction held 4 bases outside the gene matches. Here the CDR3 reads CASSVRLAGADTQYF. For the CDR3, the DNA is TGTGCCAGCAGCGTTCGACTAGCGGGAGCCGATACGCAGTATTTT.

This clone showed up just a few times. The genes are TRBV3-1 (or the pseudogene TRBV3-2) and TRBJ2-4, with TRBD2 identical over 10 bases. There are 16 residues in the CDR3. J lost 2 bases, V lost 1 base, and 2 bases had no gene match. The germline CDR1 and CDR2 sequences are LGHDT and YNNKEL (reference sequence). The CDR3 is CASSQGSGGPKNIQYF. DNA for the CDR3: TGTGCCAGCAGCCAAGGTAGCGGGGGGCCCAAAAACATTCAGTACTTC.

This chain connects TRBV11-2 to TRBJ1-1; perhaps TRBD1 as D (6 bases). Germline CDR1 SGHAT, CDR2 FQNNGV. The CDR3 length is 13 residues. V lost 5 bases to trimming and J lost 6 bases, with 13 bases between them. CDR3 protein: CASSLQGRAEAFF. CDR3 coding DNA: TGTGCCAGCAGCCTCCAGGGGAGAGCTGAAGCTTTCTTT. The full variable domain, its missing parts supplied by reference TRBV11-2 and TRBJ1-1, is EAGVAQSPRYKIIEKRQSVAFWCNPISGHATLYWYQQILGQGPKLLIQFQNNGVVDDSQLPKDRFSAERLKGVDSTLKIQPAKLEDSAVYLCASSLQGRAEAFFGQGTRLTVV.

CDR3 DNA: TGCAGTGCTGAAGCGTTAGATACGCAGTATTTT. Translated, it gives CSAEALDTQYF. The gene calls are TRBV20-1 and TRBJ2-3, with D hard to call. CDR1 is DFQATT, CDR2 SNEGSKA, per germline (reference sequence). This CDR3 contains 11 residues. The V end was cut by 5 bases, the J end by 5 bases, with 8 bases between.

Comments on this clone: The sample has other DNA sequences that encode this CDR3 too. The chain joins TRBV12-3 or TRBV12-4 to TRBJ2-7; D gene uncertain. V dropped 3 bases and J dropped 4 bases, with 4 bases sitting between them. CDR3 length equals 11 residues. CDR3 in amino acids: CASSLGYEQYF. Here the CDR3 DNA reads TGTGCCAGCAGTTTGGGTTACGAGCAGTACTTC.

V gene TRBV5-4 combines with J gene TRBJ1-4; D may be TRBD1 (5 bases). This CDR3 comprises 14 residues. Trimming took off 5 bases at V and 6 bases at J, with 14 bases between the two ends. CDR1 SGHNT and CDR2 YYREEE come from the germline V gene (reference sequence). CDR3: CASSPGTGDEKLFF. CDR3 DNA sequence: TGTGCCAGCAGTCCCGGTACAGGTGATGAAAAACTGTTTTTT. Together with reference TRBV5-4 and TRBJ1-4, the CDR3 gives the full variable domain: ETGVTQSPTHLIKTRGQQVTLRCSSQSGHNTVSWYQQALGQGPQFIFQYYREEENGRGNFPPRFSGLQFPNYSSELNVNALELDDSALYLCASSPGTGDEKLFFGSGTQLSVL.

This clone occurred once. The chain is built from TRBV2 and TRBJ2-7; tentative D call: TRBD2 (5 bases). This CDR3 spans 12 amino acids. The germline V gene has CDR1 SNHLY and CDR2 FYNNEI. V was shortened by 6 bases and J by 3 bases, with 9 bases between the two germline ends. CDR3 residues: CASSTEGYEQYF. The CDR3 nucleotides are TGTGCCAGCAGCACTGAGGGCTACGAGCAGTACTTC.

The V call is TRBV5-1, the J call TRBJ2-5; D not certain. V was cut by 4 bases and J by 1 base, with 14 bases left in between. CDR1 and CDR2 (germline): SGHRS, YFSETQ. The CDR3 sequence is 15 residues long. This CDR3 reads CASSPTRQVQETQYF. In DNA, the CDR3 is TGCGCCAGCAGCCCGACGCGACAAGTCCAAGAGACCCAGTACTTC.

The V gene is TRBV11-2, the J gene TRBJ2-7; D is unclear. V gave up 5 bases and J gave up 9 bases, with 14 bases separating them. In germline, CDR1 is SGHAT, CDR2 FQNNGV. The CDR3 is 12 amino acids. The CDR3, as DNA: TGTGCCAGCAGCCCCCGGCGTGGTGGGCAGTACTTC. Protein product: CASSPRRGGQYF.

This chain uses TRBV28 with TRBJ1-1; the D gene is possibly TRBD1 (6 bases). The V and J ends lost 4 bases and 8 bases respectively, with 11 bases between them. The CDR3 runs to 12 residues. Germline V gene lookup returns CDR1 MDHEN and CDR2 SYDVKM. The CDR3 protein is CASSSQGTEAFF. The DNA of the CDR3 is TGTGCCAGCAGTTCACAGGGAACCGAAGCTTTCTTT.